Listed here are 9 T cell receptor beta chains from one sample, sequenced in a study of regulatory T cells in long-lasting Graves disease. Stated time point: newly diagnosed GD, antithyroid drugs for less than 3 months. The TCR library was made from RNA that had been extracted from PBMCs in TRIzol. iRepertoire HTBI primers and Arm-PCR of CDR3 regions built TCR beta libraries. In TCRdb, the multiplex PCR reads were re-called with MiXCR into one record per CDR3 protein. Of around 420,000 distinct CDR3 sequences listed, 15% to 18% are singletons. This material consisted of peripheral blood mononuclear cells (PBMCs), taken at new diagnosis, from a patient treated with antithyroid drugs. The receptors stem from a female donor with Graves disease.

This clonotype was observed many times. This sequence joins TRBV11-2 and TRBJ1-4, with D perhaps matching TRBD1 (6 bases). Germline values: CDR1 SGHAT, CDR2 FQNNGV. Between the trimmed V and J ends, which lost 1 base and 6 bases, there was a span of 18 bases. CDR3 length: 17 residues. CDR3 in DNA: TGTGCCAGCAGCTTAGGGGGGCACAGGGTTCAGGATGAAAAACTGTTTTTT. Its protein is CASSLGGHRVQDEKLFF.

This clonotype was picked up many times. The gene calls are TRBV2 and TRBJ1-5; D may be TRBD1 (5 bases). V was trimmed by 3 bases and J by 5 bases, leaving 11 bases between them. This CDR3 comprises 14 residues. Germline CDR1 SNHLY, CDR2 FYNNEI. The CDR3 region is CASSEGPEDQPQHF. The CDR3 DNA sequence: TGTGCCAGCAGTGAGGGACCGGAGGATCAGCCCCAGCATTTT.

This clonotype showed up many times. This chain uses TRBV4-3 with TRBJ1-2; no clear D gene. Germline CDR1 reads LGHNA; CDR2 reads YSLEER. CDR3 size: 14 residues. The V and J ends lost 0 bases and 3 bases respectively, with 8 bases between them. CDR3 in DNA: TGCGCCAGCAGCCAAGAGGGTGGCGACTATGGCTACACCTTC. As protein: CASSQEGGDYGYTF.

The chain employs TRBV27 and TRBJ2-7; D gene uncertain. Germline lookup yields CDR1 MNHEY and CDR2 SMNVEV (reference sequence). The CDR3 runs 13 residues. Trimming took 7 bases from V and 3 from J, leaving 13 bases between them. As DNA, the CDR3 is TGTGCCAGCACCCCGGAGCCCAGCTACGAGCAGTACTTC. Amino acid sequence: CASTPEPSYEQYF.

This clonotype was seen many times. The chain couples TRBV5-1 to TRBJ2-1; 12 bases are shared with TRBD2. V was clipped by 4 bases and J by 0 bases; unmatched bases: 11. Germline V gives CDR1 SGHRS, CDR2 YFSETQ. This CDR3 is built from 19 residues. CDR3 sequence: CASSGAGLAGSSSYNEQFF. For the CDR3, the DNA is TGCGCCAGCAGCGGCGCGGGACTAGCGGGCTCTAGCTCCTACAATGAGCAGTTCTTC.

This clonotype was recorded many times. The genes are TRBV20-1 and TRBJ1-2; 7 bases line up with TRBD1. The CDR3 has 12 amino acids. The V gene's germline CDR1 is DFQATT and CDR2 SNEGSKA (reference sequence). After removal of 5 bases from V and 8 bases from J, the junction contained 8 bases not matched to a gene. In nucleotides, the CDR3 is TGCAGTGCTTTACAGGGGCTGCAGGGCTACACCTTC. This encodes CSALQGLQGYTF.

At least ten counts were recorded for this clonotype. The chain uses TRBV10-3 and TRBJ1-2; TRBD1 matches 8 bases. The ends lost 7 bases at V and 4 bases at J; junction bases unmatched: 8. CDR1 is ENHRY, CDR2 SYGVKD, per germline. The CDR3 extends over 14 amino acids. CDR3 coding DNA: TGTGCCATCAATACGGACAGGGACCGCTATGGCTACACCTTC. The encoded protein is CAINTDRDRYGYTF.

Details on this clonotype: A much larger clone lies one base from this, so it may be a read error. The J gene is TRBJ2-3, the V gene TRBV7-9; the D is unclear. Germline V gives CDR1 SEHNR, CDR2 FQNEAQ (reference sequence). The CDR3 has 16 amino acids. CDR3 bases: TGTGCCAACAGCCCCCCTCAGAGCACGAGCACAGATACGCAGTATTTT. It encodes CANSPPQSTSTDTQYF.

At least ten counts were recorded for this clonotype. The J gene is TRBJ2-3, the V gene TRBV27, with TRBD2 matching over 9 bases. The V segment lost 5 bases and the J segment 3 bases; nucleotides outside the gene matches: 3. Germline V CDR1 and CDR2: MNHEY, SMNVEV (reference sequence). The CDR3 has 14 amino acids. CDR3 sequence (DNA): TGTGCCAGCAGTCGGCGGGAGGGAACAGATACGCAGTATTTT. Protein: CASSRREGTDTQYF.